This T cell receptor (beta chain) emerged from a study of blood T cell repertoires in COVID-19. Overall study context: Sample material is recorded as cDNA or gDNA derived from T cells, B-cell-depleted T cells, or PBMCs.

The table lists this clone with a count of one. Cohorts were assigned according to the clinical history that participants reported. In the source study's methods: Estimates of nucleated cell counts were drawn from the amplification of reference gene primers. The method was immunoSEQ multiplex PCR; TCRdb's version includes in-frame clones alone and lacks a portion of them. That table is the source of V, J and clone size, and D and trimming were worked out from the DNA. The data contain approximately 230,000 clones, over 75% of them singletons. V gave up 2 bases and J gave up 8 bases; unmatched junction bases: 8. Germline V gene lookup returns CDR1 SQVTM and CDR2 ANQGSEA. This CDR3 has 14 amino acids.

The receptor comes from a man aged 35-49 years who had recovered from COVID-19. This chain uses TRBV29-1 with TRBJ1-4, with 7 nucleotides matching TRBD1. Input material: PBMCs or T cells enriched from blood (not recorded which). The chain's CDR3 is CSVELAQGREKLFF. Written as DNA, the CDR3 is TGCAGCGTTGAACTGGCACAGGGGCGCGAAAAACTGTTTTTT.